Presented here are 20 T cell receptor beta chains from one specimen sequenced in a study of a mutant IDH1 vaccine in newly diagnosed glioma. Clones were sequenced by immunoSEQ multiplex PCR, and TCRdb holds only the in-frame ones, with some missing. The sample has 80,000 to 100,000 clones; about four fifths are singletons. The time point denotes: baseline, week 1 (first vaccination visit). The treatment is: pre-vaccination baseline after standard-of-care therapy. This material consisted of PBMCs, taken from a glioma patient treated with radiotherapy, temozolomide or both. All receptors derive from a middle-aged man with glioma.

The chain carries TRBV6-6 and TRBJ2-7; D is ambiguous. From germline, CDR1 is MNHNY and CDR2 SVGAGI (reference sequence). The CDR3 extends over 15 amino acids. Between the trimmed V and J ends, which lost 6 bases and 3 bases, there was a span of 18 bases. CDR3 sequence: CASSFLVGPSYEQYF. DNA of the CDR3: TGTGCCAGCAGCTTTCTCGTCGGGCCGAGCTACGAGCAGTACTTC.

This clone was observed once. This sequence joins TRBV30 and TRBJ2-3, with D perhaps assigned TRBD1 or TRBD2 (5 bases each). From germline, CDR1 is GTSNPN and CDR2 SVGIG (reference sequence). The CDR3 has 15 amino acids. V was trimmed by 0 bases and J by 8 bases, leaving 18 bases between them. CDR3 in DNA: TGTGCCTGGAGTGTACTAGGTGGGGGTGCGGGTACGCAGTATTTT. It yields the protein CAWSVLGGGAGTQYF.

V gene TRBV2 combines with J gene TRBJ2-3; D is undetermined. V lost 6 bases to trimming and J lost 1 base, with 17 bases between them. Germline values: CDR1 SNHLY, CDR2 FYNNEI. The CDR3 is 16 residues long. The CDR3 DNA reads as TGTGCCAGCAGACTTCGACTTAGTGGAGGCACAGATACGCAGTATTTT. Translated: CASRLRLSGGTDTQYF.

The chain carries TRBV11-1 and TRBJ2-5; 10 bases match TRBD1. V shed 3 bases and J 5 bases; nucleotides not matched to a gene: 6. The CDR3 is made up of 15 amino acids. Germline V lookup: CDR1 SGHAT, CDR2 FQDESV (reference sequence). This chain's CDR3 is CASSFDRGRKETQYF. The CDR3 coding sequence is TGTGCCAGCAGCTTCGACAGGGGGCGGAAGGAGACCCAGTACTTC.

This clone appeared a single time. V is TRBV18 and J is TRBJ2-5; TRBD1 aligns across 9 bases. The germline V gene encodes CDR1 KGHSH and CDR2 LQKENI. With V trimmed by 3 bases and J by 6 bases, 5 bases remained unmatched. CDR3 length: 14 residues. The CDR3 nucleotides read TGTGCCAGCTCACCGGGACAGGGTCAAAAGACCCAGTACTTC. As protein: CASSPGQGQKTQYF.

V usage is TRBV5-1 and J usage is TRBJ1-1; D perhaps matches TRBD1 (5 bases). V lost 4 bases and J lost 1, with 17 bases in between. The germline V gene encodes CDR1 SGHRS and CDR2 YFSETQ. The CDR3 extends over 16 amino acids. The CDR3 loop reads CASSPDFGAPNTEAFF. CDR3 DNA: TGCGCCAGCAGCCCAGACTTCGGGGCCCCGAACACTGAAGCTTTCTTT.

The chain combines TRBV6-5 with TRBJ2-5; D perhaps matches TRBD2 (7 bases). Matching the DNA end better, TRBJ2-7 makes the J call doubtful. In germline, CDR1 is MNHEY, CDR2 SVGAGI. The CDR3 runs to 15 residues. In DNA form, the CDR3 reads TGTGCCAGCAGTTACTCGCGGGGGCTCCCCTACGAGCAGTACTTC. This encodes CASSYSRGLPYEQYF.

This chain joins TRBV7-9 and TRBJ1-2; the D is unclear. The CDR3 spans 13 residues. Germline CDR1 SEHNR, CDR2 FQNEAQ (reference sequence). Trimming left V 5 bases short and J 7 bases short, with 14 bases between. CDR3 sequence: CASSPAQEAGYTF. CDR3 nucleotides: TGTGCCAGCAGCCCCGCCCAGGAAGCTGGCTACACCTTC.

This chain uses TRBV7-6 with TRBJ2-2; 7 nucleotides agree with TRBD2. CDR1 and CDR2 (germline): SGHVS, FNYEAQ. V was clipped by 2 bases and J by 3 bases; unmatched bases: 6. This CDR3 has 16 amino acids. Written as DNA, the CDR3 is TGTGCCAGCAGCTTAAGGCGGGAGAGGGACACCGGGGAGCTGTTTTTT. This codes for CASSLRRERDTGELFF.

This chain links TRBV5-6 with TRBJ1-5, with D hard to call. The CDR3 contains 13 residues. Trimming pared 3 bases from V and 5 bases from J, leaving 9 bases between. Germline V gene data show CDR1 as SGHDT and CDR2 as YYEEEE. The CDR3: CASSYKEDQPQHF. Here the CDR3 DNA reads TGTGCCAGCAGCTATAAAGAGGATCAGCCCCAGCATTTT.

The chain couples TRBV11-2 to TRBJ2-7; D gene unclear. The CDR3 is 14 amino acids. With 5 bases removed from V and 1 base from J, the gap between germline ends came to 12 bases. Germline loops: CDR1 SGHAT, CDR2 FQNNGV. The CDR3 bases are TGTGCCAGCAGCCCTGCCGCCTTATCCTACGAGCAGTACTTC. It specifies CASSPAALSYEQYF.

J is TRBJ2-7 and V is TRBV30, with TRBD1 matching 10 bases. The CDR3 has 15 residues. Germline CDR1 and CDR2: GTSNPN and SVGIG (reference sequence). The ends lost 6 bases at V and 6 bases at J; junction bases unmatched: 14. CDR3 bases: TGTGCCTGCGTTAGCGACGACAGGGGGCGAATCGAGCAGTACTTC. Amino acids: CACVSDDRGRIEQYF.

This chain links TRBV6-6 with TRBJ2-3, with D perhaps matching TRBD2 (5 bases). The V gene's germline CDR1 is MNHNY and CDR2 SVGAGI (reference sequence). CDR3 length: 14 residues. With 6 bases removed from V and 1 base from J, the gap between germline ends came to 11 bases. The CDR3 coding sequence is TGTGCCAGCAGATCGGTGCGGGGCACAGATACGCAGTATTTT. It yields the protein CASRSVRGTDTQYF.

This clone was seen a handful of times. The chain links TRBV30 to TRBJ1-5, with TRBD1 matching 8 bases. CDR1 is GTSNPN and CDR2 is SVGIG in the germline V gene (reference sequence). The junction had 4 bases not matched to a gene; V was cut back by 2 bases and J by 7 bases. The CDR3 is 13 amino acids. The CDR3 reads CAWSQGARQPQHF. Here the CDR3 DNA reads TGTGCCTGGAGTCAGGGGGCTCGGCAGCCCCAGCATTTT.

The CDR3 loop reads CASSLDGRGRETQYF. The CDR3 DNA reads TGTGCCAGCAGCTTAGATGGCAGGGGGCGAGAGACCCAGTACTTC. The V and J genes are TRBV7-2 and TRBJ2-5, with 8 positions matching TRBD1. This CDR3 comprises 15 residues. The germline CDR1 and CDR2 sequences are SGHTA and FQGNSA. Losses at the gene ends were 1 base for V and 4 bases for J; bases not matched to a gene: 5.

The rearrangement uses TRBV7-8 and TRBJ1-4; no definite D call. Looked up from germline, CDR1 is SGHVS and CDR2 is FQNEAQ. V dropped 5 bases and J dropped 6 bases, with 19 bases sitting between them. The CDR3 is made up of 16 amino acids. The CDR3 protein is CASSLTSADAYEKLFF. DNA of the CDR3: TGTGCCAGCAGCCTCACCTCAGCCGACGCGTATGAAAAACTGTTTTTT.

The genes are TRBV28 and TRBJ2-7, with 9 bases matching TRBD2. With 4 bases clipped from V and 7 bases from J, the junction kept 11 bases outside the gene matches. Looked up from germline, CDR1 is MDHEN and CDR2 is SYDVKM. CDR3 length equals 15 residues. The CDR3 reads CASSSLAGRGWEQYF. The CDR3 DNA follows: TGTGCCAGCAGTTCTCTAGCGGGGAGGGGCTGGGAGCAGTACTTC.

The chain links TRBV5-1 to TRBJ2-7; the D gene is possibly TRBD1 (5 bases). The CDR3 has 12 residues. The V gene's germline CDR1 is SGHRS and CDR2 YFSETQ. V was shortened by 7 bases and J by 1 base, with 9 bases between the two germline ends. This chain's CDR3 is CASGAGSYEQYF. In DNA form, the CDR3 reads TGCGCCAGCGGGGCCGGTTCCTACGAGCAGTACTTC.

DNA of the CDR3: TGTGCCAGCAGCTTAGGTACAGGGCGCATTAACTATGGCTACACCTTC. This codes for CASSLGTGRINYGYTF. The gene calls are TRBV7-8 and TRBJ1-2; D perhaps matches TRBD1 (6 bases). Per germline, CDR1 SGHVS and CDR2 FQNEAQ. Trimming took 1 base from V and 1 from J, leaving 13 bases between them. The CDR3 sequence is 16 residues long.

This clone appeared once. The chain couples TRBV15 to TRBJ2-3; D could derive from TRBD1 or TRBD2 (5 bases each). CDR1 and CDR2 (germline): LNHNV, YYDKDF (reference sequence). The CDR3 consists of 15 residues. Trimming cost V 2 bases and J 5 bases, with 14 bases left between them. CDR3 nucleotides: TGTGCCACCAGCAGACGGGACCCGCAAGAAGATACGCAGTATTTT. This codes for CATSRRDPQEDTQYF. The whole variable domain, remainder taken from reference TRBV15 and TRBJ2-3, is DAMVIQNPRYQVTQFGKPVTLSCSQTLNHNVMYWYQQKSSQAPKLLFHYYDKDFNNEADTPDNFQSRRPNTSFCFLDIRSPGLGDTAMYLCATSRRDPQEDTQYFGPGTRLTVL.